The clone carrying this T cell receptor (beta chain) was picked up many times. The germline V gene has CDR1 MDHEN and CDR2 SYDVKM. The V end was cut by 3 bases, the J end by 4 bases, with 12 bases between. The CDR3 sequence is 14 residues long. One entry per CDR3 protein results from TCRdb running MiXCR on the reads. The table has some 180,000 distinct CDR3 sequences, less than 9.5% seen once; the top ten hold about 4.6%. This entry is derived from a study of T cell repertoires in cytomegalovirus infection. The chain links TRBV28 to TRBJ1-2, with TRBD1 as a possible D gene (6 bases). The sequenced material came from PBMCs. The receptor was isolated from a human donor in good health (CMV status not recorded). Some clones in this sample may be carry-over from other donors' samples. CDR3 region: CASSFRGLGYGYTF. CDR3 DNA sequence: TGTGCCAGCAGTTTCAGGGGATTAGGCTATGGCTACACCTTC.